Sequencing of this T cell receptor (beta chain) was carried out in a study of primary melanoma T cells and metastatic recurrence. Looking at the study overall: Primary melanomas here were stage T2 to T4, over 1 mm thick.

The data were produced by immunoSEQ multiplex PCR, yet TCRdb's version contains in-frame clones alone and is incomplete. The data show several hundred clones, 73% seen once. Sequencing input: melanoma tumor tissue. This clonotype originated in a human donor with melanoma.

CDR3 bases: TGTGCCAGCAGCCTACAGGGACCTAAAGAGACCCAGTACTTC. It specifies CASSLQGPKETQYF. This chain joins TRBV7-1 and TRBJ2-5; possibly TRBD1 for D (6 bases). TRBV7-1 falls under the ORF class, with uncertain function. V was pared by 5 bases and J by 3 bases, with 13 bases between. The CDR3 loop spans 14 amino acids.